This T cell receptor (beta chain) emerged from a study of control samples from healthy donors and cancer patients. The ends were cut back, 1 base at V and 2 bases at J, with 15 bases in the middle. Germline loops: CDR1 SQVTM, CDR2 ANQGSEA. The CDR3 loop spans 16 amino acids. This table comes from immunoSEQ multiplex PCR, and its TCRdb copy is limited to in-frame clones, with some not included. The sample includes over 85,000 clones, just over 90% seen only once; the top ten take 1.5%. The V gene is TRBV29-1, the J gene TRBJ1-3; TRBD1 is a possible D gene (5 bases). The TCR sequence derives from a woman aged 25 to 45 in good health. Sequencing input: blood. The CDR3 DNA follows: TGCAGCGTTGAAGGGGGTCAGGGACTAACTGGAAACACCATATATTTT. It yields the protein CSVEGGQGLTGNTIYF.